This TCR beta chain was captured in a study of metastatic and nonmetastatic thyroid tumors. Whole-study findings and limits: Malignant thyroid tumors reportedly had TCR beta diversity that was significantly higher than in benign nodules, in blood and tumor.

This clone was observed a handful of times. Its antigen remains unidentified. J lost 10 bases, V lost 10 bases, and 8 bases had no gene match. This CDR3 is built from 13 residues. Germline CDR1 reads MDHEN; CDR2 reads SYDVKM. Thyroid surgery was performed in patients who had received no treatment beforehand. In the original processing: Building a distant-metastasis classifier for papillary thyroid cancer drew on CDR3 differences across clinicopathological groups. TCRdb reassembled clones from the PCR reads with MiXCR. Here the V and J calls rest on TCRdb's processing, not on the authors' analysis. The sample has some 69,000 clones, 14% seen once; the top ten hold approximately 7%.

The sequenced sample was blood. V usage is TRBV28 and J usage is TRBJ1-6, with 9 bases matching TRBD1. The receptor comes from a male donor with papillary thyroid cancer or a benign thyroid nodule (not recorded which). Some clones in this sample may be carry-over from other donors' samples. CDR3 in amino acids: CATRDRVGSPLHF. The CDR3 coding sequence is TGTGCCACCAGGGACAGGGTAGGATCACCCCTCCACTTT.